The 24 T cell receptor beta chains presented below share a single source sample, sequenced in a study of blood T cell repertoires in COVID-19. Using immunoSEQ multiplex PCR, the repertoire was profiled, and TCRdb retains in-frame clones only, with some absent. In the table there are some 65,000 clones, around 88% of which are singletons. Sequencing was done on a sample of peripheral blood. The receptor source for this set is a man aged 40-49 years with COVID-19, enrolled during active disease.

Here the CDR3 DNA reads TGTGCCAGCGGTCAAAGGGGGAATGAGCAGTTCTTC. Amino acids: CASGQRGNEQFF. V usage is TRBV27 and J usage is TRBJ2-1, with TRBD1 as a possible D gene (6 bases). CDR3 length: 12 residues. Germline-derived CDR1 and CDR2 are MNHEY and SMNVEV (reference sequence). V gave up 8 bases and J gave up 7 bases, with 12 bases separating them.

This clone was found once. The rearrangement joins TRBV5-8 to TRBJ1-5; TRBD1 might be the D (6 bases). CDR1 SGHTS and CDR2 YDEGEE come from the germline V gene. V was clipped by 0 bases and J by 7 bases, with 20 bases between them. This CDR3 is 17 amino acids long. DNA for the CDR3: TGTGCCAGCAGCTTGGGAGCAGGGGAGGGGGGTAGACAGCCCCAGCATTTT. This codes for CASSLGAGEGGRQPQHF.

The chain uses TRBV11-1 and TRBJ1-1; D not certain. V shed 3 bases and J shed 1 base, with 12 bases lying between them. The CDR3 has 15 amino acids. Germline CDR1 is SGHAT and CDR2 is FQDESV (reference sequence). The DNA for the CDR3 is TGTGCCAGCAGCTTCGAAATGGAGGAGAACACTGAAGCTTTCTTT. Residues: CASSFEMEENTEAFF.

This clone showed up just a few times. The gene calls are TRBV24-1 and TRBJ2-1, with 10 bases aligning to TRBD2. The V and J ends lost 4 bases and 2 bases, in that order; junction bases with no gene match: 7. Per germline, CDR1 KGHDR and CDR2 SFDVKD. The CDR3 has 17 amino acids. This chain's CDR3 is CATSDPLLAGPYNEQFF. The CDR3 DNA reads TGTGCCACCAGTGACCCACTACTAGCGGGGCCCTACAATGAGCAGTTCTTC.

The CDR3 spells CASSQAGQETQYF. CDR3 bases: TGTGCCAGCAGCCAAGCAGGACAAGAGACCCAGTACTTC. The V call is TRBV3-1 (or the pseudogene TRBV3-2), the J call TRBJ2-5; D gene uncertain. V was trimmed by 1 base and J by 2 bases, leaving 5 bases between them. CDR1 and CDR2 (germline): LGHDT, YNNKEL (reference sequence). The CDR3 loop spans 13 amino acids.

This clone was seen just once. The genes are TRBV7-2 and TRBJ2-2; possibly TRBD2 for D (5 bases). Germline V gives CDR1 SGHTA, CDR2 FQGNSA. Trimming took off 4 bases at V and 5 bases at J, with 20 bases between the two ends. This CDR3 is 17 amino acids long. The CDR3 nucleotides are TGTGCCAGCAGCTCGCGACTAAACGGGGTGGTGACCGGGGAGCTGTTTTTT. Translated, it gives CASSSRLNGVVTGELFF.

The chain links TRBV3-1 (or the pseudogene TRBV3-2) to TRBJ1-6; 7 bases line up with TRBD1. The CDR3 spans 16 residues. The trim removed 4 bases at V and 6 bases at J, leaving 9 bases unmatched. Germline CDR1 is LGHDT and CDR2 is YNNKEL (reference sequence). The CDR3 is CASSPFGGQLNSPLHF. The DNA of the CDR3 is TGTGCCAGCAGCCCCTTCGGGGGACAGCTTAATTCACCCCTCCACTTT.

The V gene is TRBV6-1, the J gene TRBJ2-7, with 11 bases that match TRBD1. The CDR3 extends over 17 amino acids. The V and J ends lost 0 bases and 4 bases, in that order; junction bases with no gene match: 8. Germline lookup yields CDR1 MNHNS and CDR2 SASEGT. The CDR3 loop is CASSEASPGQGGYEQYF. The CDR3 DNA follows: TGTGCCAGCAGTGAAGCCTCCCCGGGACAGGGGGGTTACGAGCAGTACTTC.

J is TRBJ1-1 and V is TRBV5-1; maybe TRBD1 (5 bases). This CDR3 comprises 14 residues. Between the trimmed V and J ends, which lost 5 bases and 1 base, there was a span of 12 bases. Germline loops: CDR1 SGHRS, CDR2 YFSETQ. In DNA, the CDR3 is TGCGCCAGCAGGGGGACCGGGGGGAACACTGAAGCTTTCTTT. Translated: CASRGTGGNTEAFF.

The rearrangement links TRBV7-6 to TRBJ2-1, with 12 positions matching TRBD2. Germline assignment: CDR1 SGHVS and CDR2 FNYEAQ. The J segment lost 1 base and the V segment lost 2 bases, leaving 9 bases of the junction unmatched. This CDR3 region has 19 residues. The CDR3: CASSLLLAGGRGSYNEQFF. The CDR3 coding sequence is TGTGCCAGCAGCTTACTCCTAGCGGGGGGGCGCGGATCCTACAATGAGCAGTTCTTC.

The CDR3 loop is CASSQDRGAPYGYTF. CDR3 sequence (DNA): TGTGCCAGCAGCCAAGACAGGGGCGCTCCCTATGGCTACACCTTC. The chain employs TRBV4-2 and TRBJ1-2, with D perhaps matching TRBD1 (6 bases). Germline CDR1 reads LGHNA; CDR2 reads YNFKEQ. The V end lost 0 bases, the J end lost 4 bases, and 12 bases lay between the germline ends. This CDR3 spans 15 amino acids.

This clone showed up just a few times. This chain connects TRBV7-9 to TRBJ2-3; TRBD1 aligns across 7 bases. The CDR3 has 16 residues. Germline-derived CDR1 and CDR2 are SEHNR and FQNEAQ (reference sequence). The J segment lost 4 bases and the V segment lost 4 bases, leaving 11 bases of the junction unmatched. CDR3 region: CASSYAVGGVADTQYF. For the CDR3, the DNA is TGTGCCAGCAGCTATGCGGTAGGGGGCGTGGCAGATACGCAGTATTTT. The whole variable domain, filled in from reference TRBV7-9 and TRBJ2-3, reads DTGVSQNPRHKITKRGQNVTFRCDPISEHNRLYWYRQTLGQGPEFLTYFQNEAQLEKSRLLSDRFSAERPKGSFSTLEIQRTEQGDSAMYLCASSYAVGGVADTQYFGPGTRLTVL.

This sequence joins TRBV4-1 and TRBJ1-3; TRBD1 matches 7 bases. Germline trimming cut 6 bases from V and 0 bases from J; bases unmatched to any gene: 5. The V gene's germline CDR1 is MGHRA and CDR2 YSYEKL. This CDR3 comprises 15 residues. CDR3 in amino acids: CASREQGGSGNTIYF. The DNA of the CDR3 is TGCGCCAGCAGGGAGCAGGGGGGCTCTGGAAACACCATATATTTT.

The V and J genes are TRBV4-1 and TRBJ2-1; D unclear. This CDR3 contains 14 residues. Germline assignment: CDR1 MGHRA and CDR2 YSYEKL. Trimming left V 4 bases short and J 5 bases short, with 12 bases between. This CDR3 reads CASSRWLRDNEQFF. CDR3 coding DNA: TGCGCCAGCAGCCGATGGCTCCGGGACAATGAGCAGTTCTTC.

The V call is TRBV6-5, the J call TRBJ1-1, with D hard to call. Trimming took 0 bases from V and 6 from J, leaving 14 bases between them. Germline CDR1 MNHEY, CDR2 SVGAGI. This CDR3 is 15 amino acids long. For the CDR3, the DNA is TGTGCCAGCAGTTACTCGAGCGGGGAGAGGGCTGAAGCTTTCTTT. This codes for CASSYSSGERAEAFF.

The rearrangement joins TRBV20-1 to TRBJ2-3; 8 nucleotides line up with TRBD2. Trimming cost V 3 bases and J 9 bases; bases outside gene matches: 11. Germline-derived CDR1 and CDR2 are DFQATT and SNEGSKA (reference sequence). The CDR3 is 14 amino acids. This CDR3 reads CSASLRAGAGTQYF. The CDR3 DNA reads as TGCAGTGCTAGTCTTCGAGCGGGGGCAGGCACGCAGTATTTT.

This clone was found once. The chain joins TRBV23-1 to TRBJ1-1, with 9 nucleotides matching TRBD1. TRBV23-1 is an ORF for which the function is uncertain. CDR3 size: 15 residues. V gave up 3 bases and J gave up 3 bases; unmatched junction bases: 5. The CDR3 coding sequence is TGCGCCAGCAGTCATTCAGACAGGGGGGACACTGAAGCTTTCTTT. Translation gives CASSHSDRGDTEAFF.

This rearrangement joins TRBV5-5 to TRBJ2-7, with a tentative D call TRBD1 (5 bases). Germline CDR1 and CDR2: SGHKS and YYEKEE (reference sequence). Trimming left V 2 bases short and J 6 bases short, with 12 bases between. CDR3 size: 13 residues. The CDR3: CASSFSGSGEQYF. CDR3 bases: TGTGCCAGCAGCTTTTCAGGGTCGGGCGAGCAGTACTTC.

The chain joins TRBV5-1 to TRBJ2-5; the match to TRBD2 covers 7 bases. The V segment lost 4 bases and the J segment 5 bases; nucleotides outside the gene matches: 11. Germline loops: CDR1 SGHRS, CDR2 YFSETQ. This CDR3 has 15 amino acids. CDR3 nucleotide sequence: TGCGCCAGCAGCGCAACACAGCAGGGAGGGGAGACCCAGTACTTC. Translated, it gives CASSATQQGGETQYF.

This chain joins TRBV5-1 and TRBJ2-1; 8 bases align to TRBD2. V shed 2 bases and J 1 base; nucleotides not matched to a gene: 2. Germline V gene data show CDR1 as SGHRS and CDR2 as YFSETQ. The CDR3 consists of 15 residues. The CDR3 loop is CASSFGGDSYNEQFF. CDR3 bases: TGCGCCAGCAGCTTCGGGGGGGATTCCTACAATGAGCAGTTCTTC.

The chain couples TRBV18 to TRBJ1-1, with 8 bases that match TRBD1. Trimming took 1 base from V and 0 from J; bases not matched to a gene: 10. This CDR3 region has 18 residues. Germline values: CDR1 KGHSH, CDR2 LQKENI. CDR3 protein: CASSPRTGSGSLNTEAFF. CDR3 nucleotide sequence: TGTGCCAGCTCACCACGGACAGGGTCGGGTTCGCTGAACACTGAAGCTTTCTTT.

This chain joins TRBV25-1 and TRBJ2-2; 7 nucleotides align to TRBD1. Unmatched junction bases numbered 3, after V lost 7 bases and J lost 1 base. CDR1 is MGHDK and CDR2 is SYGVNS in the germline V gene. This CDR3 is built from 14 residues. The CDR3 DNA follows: TGTGCCAGCACAGGGGGAGAGAACACCGGGGAGCTGTTTTTT. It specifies CASTGGENTGELFF.

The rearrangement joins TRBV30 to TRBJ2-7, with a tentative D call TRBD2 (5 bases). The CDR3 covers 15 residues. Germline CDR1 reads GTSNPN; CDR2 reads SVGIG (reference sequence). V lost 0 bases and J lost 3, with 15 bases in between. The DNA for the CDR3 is TGTGCCTGGAGTGTCCCCTGGACTCGGTTCTACGAGCAGTACTTC. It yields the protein CAWSVPWTRFYEQYF.

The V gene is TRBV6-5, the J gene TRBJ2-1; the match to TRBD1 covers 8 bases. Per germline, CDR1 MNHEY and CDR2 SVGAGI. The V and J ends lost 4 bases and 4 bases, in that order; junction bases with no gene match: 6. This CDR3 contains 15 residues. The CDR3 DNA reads TGTGCCAGCAGTTCCGACAGGGGATCTTACAATGAGCAGTTCTTC. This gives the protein CASSSDRGSYNEQFF.